This T cell receptor (beta chain) was identified in a study of CD8 T cells in ankylosing spondylitis. Only a few counts were recorded for this clonotype. The antigen remains undetermined. Trimming stripped 4 bases from V and 3 bases from J, with 13 bases between. The CDR3 is made up of 15 amino acids. The V gene's germline CDR1 is MNHNS and CDR2 SASEGT. Quantitative 5'-RACE with molecular barcodes was used to make the TCR beta libraries. TCRdb redid the calling of the 5' RACE reads with MiXCR, one entry per CDR3 protein. This sample carries some 400,000 distinct CDR3 sequences, 20% to 25% of them seen once, and the ten largest clones take about 17%. Study-wide results and limits: Earlier authors reported some of these motif variants in reactive arthritis synovial fluid and blood. For ankylosing spondylitis blood, a TCR beta motif of 8 or 9 highly homologous variants appeared characteristic.

Sequenced input: blood, either unsorted or a sorted T cell fraction (not recorded which). V gene TRBV6-1 combines with J gene TRBJ1-5, with D possibly TRBD1 on 5 matching bases. The origin of this receptor is a male donor with ankylosing spondylitis. The CDR3 here is CASSALRGTNQPQHF. CDR3 bases: TGTGCCAGCAGTGCCCTGCGGGGGACCAATCAGCCCCAGCATTTT.